The 32 T cell receptor beta chains reported below all come from one sample, sequenced in a study of T-cell reconstitution after alpha-beta-depleted transplantation in children. Researchers prepared the TCRbeta library using unique molecular identifiers, the study reports. Each CDR3 protein gets one entry after TCRdb re-called the PCR reads with MiXCR. The top ten clones hold 2% to 2.5% of a sample with hundreds of thousands of distinct CDR3 sequences, about an eighth of them seen once. The material sequenced was PBMCs, mostly from graft donor cells, taken 360 days after TCRalphabeta/CD19-depleted stem cell transplant. The receptors originated from a male patient aged 10 to 17 who had a stem cell transplant for acute myeloid leukemia, so the T cells may come from the graft donor.

V gene TRBV18 combines with J gene TRBJ2-1, with D tentatively TRBD2 (6 bases). Germline CDR1 KGHSH, CDR2 LQKENI. Between the trimmed V and J ends, which lost 5 bases and 9 bases, there was a span of 11 bases. There are 12 residues in the CDR3. The CDR3 DNA sequence: TGTGCCAGCTCAGCACTAGCTGGTGAGCAGTTCTTC. Its translation: CASSALAGEQFF.

In this sample, this clonotype turned up many times. The V call is TRBV20-1, the J call TRBJ1-3; D is perhaps TRBD1 (5 bases). Germline V CDR1 and CDR2: DFQATT, SNEGSKA (reference sequence). V was shortened by 6 bases and J by 4 bases, with 16 bases between the two germline ends. The CDR3 extends over 14 amino acids. In DNA, the CDR3 is TGCAGTGCCATACAGGAACCGGGAGGAAACACCATATATTTT. Amino acids: CSAIQEPGGNTIYF.

This clonotype was counted a few times. V is TRBV29-1 and J is TRBJ2-5; tentatively, D is TRBD1 or TRBD2 (5 bases each). The V end lost 1 base, the J end lost 3 bases, and 12 bases lay between the germline ends. CDR1 SQVTM and CDR2 ANQGSEA come from the germline V gene. The CDR3 contains 14 residues. The CDR3 region has the DNA TGCAGCGTTGAAGGACCTCTGGGGGAAGAGACCCAGTACTTC. Its translation: CSVEGPLGEETQYF.

The genes are TRBV12-3 or TRBV12-4 and TRBJ2-7; 11 positions agree with TRBD2. The V and J ends lost 1 base and 2 bases, in that order; junction bases with no gene match: 10. The CDR3 has 18 residues. Here the CDR3 DNA reads TGTGCCAGCAGTTTAGGGCGTTGGACTAGCGGGCGAACCTACGAGCAGTACTTC. Protein sequence: CASSLGRWTSGRTYEQYF.

This clonotype has a handful of counts. The chain joins TRBV6-5 to TRBJ2-1; 16 bases line up with TRBD2. The CDR3 has 19 amino acids. V lost 4 bases to trimming and J lost 7 bases; unmatched junction nucleotides: 13. Germline V gene lookup returns CDR1 MNHEY and CDR2 SVGAGI. CDR3 sequence reads: CASSSPGLAGGPMRNEQFF. The CDR3 DNA is TGTGCCAGCAGTTCGCCGGGACTAGCGGGAGGGCCTATGAGGAATGAGCAGTTCTTC.

This clonotype showed up many times. The CDR3 loop is CASSLEGGATQYF. The CDR3 nucleotides are TGTGCCAGCAGTTTAGAGGGAGGGGCGACCCAGTACTTC. The V gene is TRBV28, the J gene TRBJ2-5, with 7 bases lining up with TRBD2. V was clipped by 2 bases and J by 7 bases; unmatched bases: 4. The CDR3 runs 13 residues. The germline V gene has CDR1 MDHEN and CDR2 SYDVKM.

This clonotype appeared a few times. V is TRBV28 and J is TRBJ1-2; TRBD1 agrees at 7 bases. This CDR3 region has 15 residues. Germline lookup yields CDR1 MDHEN and CDR2 SYDVKM. The ends lost 6 bases at V and 6 bases at J; junction bases unmatched: 13. CDR3 loop: CASREPLQGLDGYTF. In DNA form, the CDR3 reads TGTGCCAGCAGGGAACCCCTACAGGGGTTGGATGGCTACACCTTC.

The chain has TRBV28 and TRBJ1-2; possibly TRBD1 for D (5 bases). The V gene's germline CDR1 is MDHEN and CDR2 SYDVKM. This CDR3 comprises 13 residues. Trimming left V 6 bases short and J 4 bases short, with 12 bases between. Written as DNA, the CDR3 is TGTGCCAGCAGATCGACAGTATTCTATGGCTACACCTTC. It translates to CASRSTVFYGYTF.

The rearrangement links TRBV10-3 to TRBJ2-7; D unresolved. The V end lost 4 bases, the J end lost 3 bases, and 13 bases lay between the germline ends. The CDR3 runs to 14 residues. CDR1 is ENHRY and CDR2 is SYGVKD in the germline V gene. CDR3 DNA sequence: TGTGCCATCAGTGGGACGGTGACCTTCTACGAGCAGTACTTC. Translated, it gives CAISGTVTFYEQYF.

The table lists this clonotype with many counts. The rearrangement joins TRBV5-8 to TRBJ2-1; possible D gene TRBD1, 6 bases. Germline V gives CDR1 SGHTS, CDR2 YDEGEE. V was cut by 4 bases and J by 5 bases, with 16 bases left in between. The CDR3 runs 15 residues. CDR3 sequence: CASSKIRDTDNEQFF. In DNA, the CDR3 is TGTGCCAGCAGCAAGATCCGGGACACGGACAATGAGCAGTTCTTC.

The sample holds a few counts of this clonotype. This chain joins TRBV4-3 and TRBJ2-4, with D maybe TRBD1 (6 bases). Germline V CDR1 and CDR2: LGHNA, YSLEER. The V and J ends lost 3 bases and 16 bases respectively, with 22 bases between them. The CDR3 sequence is 14 residues long. CDR3 in amino acids: CASSHEPQGPRLYF. CDR3 nucleotides: TGCGCCAGCAGCCATGAACCCCAGGGGCCACGGTTATACTTC.

This clonotype was counted at least ten times. This sequence joins TRBV4-3 and TRBJ2-7, with 7 bases aligning to TRBD1. V was pared by 1 base and J by 5 bases, with 8 bases of the junction left unmatched. The CDR3 loop spans 15 amino acids. Germline V gene sequence: CDR1 LGHNA, CDR2 YSLEER. In nucleotides, the CDR3 is TGCGCCAGCAGCCAAGGGACAGGATACATGGACGAGCAGTACTTC. Its translation is CASSQGTGYMDEQYF.

There are a few counts of this clonotype. J is TRBJ2-7 and V is TRBV29-1; 12 positions match TRBD2. Trimming cost V 6 bases and J 2 bases; bases outside gene matches: 11. Germline V CDR1 and CDR2: SQVTM, ANQGSEA. The CDR3 is made up of 16 amino acids. CDR3 sequence (DNA): TGCAGCGTCGCCCGAGGCGGACTAGCGGGGCCCTACGAGCAGTACTTC. Its protein product is CSVARGGLAGPYEQYF.

This clonotype was detected a few times. A much larger clone is a single base away; this may be a read error. The V call is TRBV20-1, the J call TRBJ2-5; D is unclear. Germline CDR1 reads DFQATT; CDR2 reads SNEGSKA (reference sequence). The CDR3 extends over 9 amino acids. Trimming took 0 bases from V and 7 from J, leaving 0 bases between them. The CDR3 here is CSARETQYF. The CDR3 DNA sequence: TGCAGTGCTAGAGAGACCCAGTACTTC.

This clonotype was detected a few times. The chain is built from TRBV20-1 and TRBJ2-7; TRBD2 aligns across 9 bases. The CDR3 runs to 16 residues. With 1 base clipped from V and 1 base from J, the junction kept 8 bases outside the gene matches. Germline loops: CDR1 DFQATT, CDR2 SNEGSKA (reference sequence). The CDR3 coding sequence is TGCAGTGCTAGAGGTCCCTTAGCGGGAGTTTCCTACGAGCAGTACTTC. This codes for CSARGPLAGVSYEQYF.

The V and J genes are TRBV6-2 or TRBV6-3 and TRBJ2-1; 9 bases align to TRBD1. CDR3 length equals 15 residues. The V gene's germline CDR1 is MNHEY and CDR2 SVGEGT. Germline trimming cut 1 base from V and 8 bases from J; bases unmatched to any gene: 6. CDR3 loop: CASSYFGTGLDEQFF. CDR3 bases: TGTGCCAGCAGTTACTTCGGGACAGGGCTCGATGAGCAGTTCTTC.

At least ten counts were recorded for this clonotype. The chain links TRBV20-1 to TRBJ2-3; TRBD2 agrees at 8 bases. Germline loops: CDR1 DFQATT, CDR2 SNEGSKA (reference sequence). V dropped 3 bases and J dropped 4; count of bases not matched to a gene: 12. The CDR3 length is 16 residues. This CDR3 reads CSASNPLAGEADTQYF. CDR3 nucleotide sequence: TGCAGTGCTAGTAATCCCCTAGCGGGTGAGGCAGATACGCAGTATTTT.

The chain has TRBV6-5 and TRBJ2-4; D ambiguous. This CDR3 is built from 16 residues. Germline CDR1 is MNHEY and CDR2 is SVGAGI. V lost 0 bases and J lost 0, with 9 bases in between. CDR3 amino acids: CASSYSSRLAKNIQYF. As DNA, the CDR3 is TGTGCCAGCAGTTACTCGTCTCGTCTAGCCAAAAACATTCAGTACTTC.

This chain connects TRBV28 to TRBJ2-1; D might be TRBD2 (7 bases). V was shortened by 6 bases and J by 0 bases, with 30 bases between the two germline ends. In germline, CDR1 is MDHEN, CDR2 SYDVKM. This CDR3 region has 21 residues. The CDR3 region is CASRQRGNRDYSGPSYNEQFF. Written as DNA, the CDR3 is TGTGCCAGCAGACAAAGGGGGAATCGGGACTATAGCGGGCCCTCCTACAATGAGCAGTTCTTC.

This clonotype was counted at least ten times. V gene TRBV15 combines with J gene TRBJ2-2; a weak D match, TRBD2 (7 bases). CDR1 and CDR2 from the germline V gene are LNHNV and YYDKDF (reference sequence). CDR3 length: 21 amino acids. V lost 1 base and J 1 base, leaving 25 bases between the germline ends. CDR3 bases: TGTGCCACCAGCAGAGCTCAGGGGTCGCTAGCGGCCACCCTGAACACCGGGGAGCTGTTTTTT. This sequence encodes CATSRAQGSLAATLNTGELFF.

Only a few counts were recorded for this clonotype. The CDR3 sequence is CASSQDRRRGHNYSYEQYF. DNA of the CDR3: TGTGCCAGCAGCCAAGATCGACGCAGGGGTCATAATTACTCCTACGAGCAGTACTTC. This chain links TRBV14 with TRBJ2-7, with a tentative D call TRBD1 (6 bases). Trimming pared 0 bases from V and 0 bases from J, leaving 21 bases between. This CDR3 is 19 amino acids long. The germline V gene encodes CDR1 SGHDN and CDR2 FVKESK.

In this sample, this clonotype turned up many times. The J gene is TRBJ2-7, the V gene TRBV20-1; a possible D gene is TRBD1 (6 bases). Per germline, CDR1 DFQATT and CDR2 SNEGSKA (reference sequence). Deletions cut 7 bases from V and 5 bases from J, with 18 bases between. The CDR3 is 13 residues long. In DNA, the CDR3 is TGCAGTGGGTTACGGGACACCCTCAACGAGCAGTACTTC. Translated, it gives CSGLRDTLNEQYF.

This clonotype was picked up a small number of times. The chain has TRBV11-2 and TRBJ1-1; D uncertain. The V end lost 1 base, the J end lost 5 bases, and 14 bases lay between the germline ends. The germline V gene has CDR1 SGHAT and CDR2 FQNNGV. The CDR3 totals 15 residues. The CDR3 sequence: CASSLGPGMGTEAFF. CDR3 in DNA: TGTGCCAGCAGCTTAGGTCCGGGGATGGGAACTGAAGCTTTCTTT.

This clonotype was seen repeatedly, ten times or more. The V gene is TRBV29-1, the J gene TRBJ2-3; 13 nucleotides match TRBD2. V lost 2 bases, J lost 7 bases, and 15 bases stayed unmatched. Germline CDR1 is SQVTM and CDR2 is ANQGSEA. This CDR3 is built from 18 residues. The CDR3 sequence: CSVEIWGTSGIEANTQYF. The CDR3 DNA is TGCAGCGTTGAAATTTGGGGGACTAGCGGGATTGAAGCAAATACGCAGTATTTT.

This clonotype was recorded many times. The gene calls are TRBV29-1 and TRBJ2-7, with no clear D. The CDR3 is 11 amino acids. V dropped 4 bases and J dropped 3 bases, with 7 bases sitting between them. Per the germline V gene, CDR1 is SQVTM and CDR2 is ANQGSEA. CDR3 DNA sequence: TGCAGCGTTGGGCTTCTCTACGAGCAGTACTTC. It codes for CSVGLLYEQYF.

This clonotype has a count of ten or more. This rearrangement joins TRBV29-1 to TRBJ2-5; 7 nucleotides match TRBD1. Trimming took 6 bases from V and 4 from J; bases not matched to a gene: 8. The CDR3 is 13 amino acids. Germline V CDR1 and CDR2: SQVTM, ANQGSEA. This CDR3 reads CSVNTGVGETQYF. In DNA, the CDR3 is TGCAGCGTGAACACAGGGGTAGGAGAGACCCAGTACTTC.

A few counts support this clonotype. The CDR3 spells CASSLNTRGLGETQYF. CDR3 coding DNA: TGCGCCAGCAGCTTGAATACCAGGGGGCTTGGAGAGACCCAGTACTTC. The chain combines TRBV5-1 with TRBJ2-5, with 8 positions matching TRBD1. The CDR3 is 16 amino acids. Per germline, CDR1 SGHRS and CDR2 YFSETQ. The ends lost 1 base at V and 4 bases at J; junction bases unmatched: 9. Using reference TRBV5-1 and TRBJ2-5 for the parts outside the CDR3, the full variable domain is KAGVTQTPRYLIKTRGQQVTLSCSPISGHRSVSWYQQTPGQGLQFLFEYFSETQRNKGNFPGRFSGRQFSNSRSEMNVSTLELGDSALYLCASSLNTRGLGETQYFGPGTRLLVL.

There are many counts of this clonotype. This chain joins TRBV5-4 and TRBJ1-1, with TRBD1 matching 8 bases. Germline loops: CDR1 SGHNT, CDR2 YYREEE (reference sequence). The CDR3 runs to 15 residues. Trimming cost V 5 bases and J 1 base; bases outside gene matches: 7. CDR3 bases: TGTGCCAGCAGTCGACCCGGGACAGGGAACACTGAAGCTTTCTTT. As protein: CASSRPGTGNTEAFF. Filled out from reference TRBV5-4 and TRBJ1-1, the complete variable domain reads ETGVTQSPTHLIKTRGQQVTLRCSSQSGHNTVSWYQQALGQGPQFIFQYYREEENGRGNFPPRFSGLQFPNYSSELNVNALELDDSALYLCASSRPGTGNTEAFFGQGTRLTVV.

V gene TRBV20-1 combines with J gene TRBJ2-7; TRBD2 matches at 10 bases. The germline CDR1 and CDR2 sequences are DFQATT and SNEGSKA (reference sequence). CDR3 size: 16 residues. V shed 1 base, J shed 3 bases, and the junction held 9 bases outside the gene matches. This CDR3 is CSARGLAGVAFYEQYF. CDR3 nucleotides: TGCAGTGCTAGAGGGCTAGCGGGAGTAGCTTTCTACGAGCAGTACTTC.

The V gene is TRBV4-3, the J gene TRBJ2-3; tentatively, D is TRBD2 (5 bases). The V gene's germline CDR1 is LGHNA and CDR2 YSLEER. This CDR3 contains 17 residues. Deletions cut 4 bases from V and 0 bases from J, with 17 bases between. CDR3 coding DNA: TGCGCCAGCAGCCCAGCGCTTCTAGCTCCCAGCACAGATACGCAGTATTTT. This translates into CASSPALLAPSTDTQYF.

This clonotype was observed a handful of times. The V call is TRBV11-2, the J call TRBJ2-2; D gene unclear. Germline V gene sequence: CDR1 SGHAT, CDR2 FQNNGV. The CDR3 extends over 13 amino acids. V was pared by 4 bases and J by 7 bases, with 10 bases between. For the CDR3, the DNA is TGTGCCAGCAGCTCTCTGAAAAACGGGGAGCTGTTTTTT. It encodes CASSSLKNGELFF.

There are many counts of this clonotype. The chain joins TRBV20-1 to TRBJ2-5; the D gene is possibly TRBD2 (6 bases). The V and J ends lost 0 bases and 4 bases respectively, with 12 bases between them. The CDR3 extends over 14 amino acids. Germline assignment: CDR1 DFQATT and CDR2 SNEGSKA (reference sequence). This chain's CDR3 is CSAREGGVGETQYF. CDR3 coding DNA: TGCAGTGCTAGAGAGGGGGGAGTGGGAGAGACCCAGTACTTC.